The T cell receptor (beta chain) under discussion was sequenced for a study of T cell changes during pregnancy in multiple sclerosis. Clones were sequenced by immunoSEQ multiplex PCR, and TCRdb holds only the in-frame ones, with some missing. The table has about 56,000 clones, 80% to 90% seen once. Trimming left V 4 bases short and J 0 bases short, with 9 bases between. The CDR3 consists of 14 residues. Germline loops: CDR1 SGHRS, CDR2 YFSETQ. This receptor was identified in a human donor whose cells served as feeder cells for cultures in a pregnancy study. The sequenced sample consisted of peripheral blood from another person, used as feeder cells. The rearrangement links TRBV5-1 to TRBJ2-3, with a weak D call TRBD2 (6 bases). The CDR3 protein is CASSPGTSTDTQYF. The CDR3 DNA follows: TGCGCCAGCAGCCCGGGGACTAGCACAGATACGCAGTATTTT.